Listed below are T cell receptor beta chains from one sample, sequenced in a study of beta chain features in type 1 diabetes. The method was immunoSEQ multiplex PCR; TCRdb's version includes in-frame clones alone and lacks a portion of them. The sample carries some 63,000 clones, 59% recorded once. The specimen sequenced was Tregs from blood. Source of these receptors: a young woman in good health. CDR3s include the opening cysteine and the closing phenylalanine or tryptophan. Fields, in order: CDR3 protein, CDR3 DNA, D gene, V gene, J gene, CDR3 length, clone size. D genes are given only for firm matches. Where a row states a size, it is once, few, many or the class of an expanded clone; other rows omit it.

CAWSGQGKTNTEAFF	TGTGCCTGGAGTGGGCAGGGGAAGACGAACACTGAAGCTTTCTTT	-	TRBV30	TRBJ1-1	15	-
CASSLTGNTEAFF	TGTGCCAGCAGCTTAACAGGGAACACTGAAGCTTTCTTT	-	TRBV5-5	TRBJ1-1	13	once
CASSEARGGTQYF	TGTGCCAGCAGTGAAGCGCGGGGTGGTACGCAGTATTTT	-	TRBV2	TRBJ2-3	13	few
CASSQDRAGGPLEQYF	TGCGCCAGCAGCCAAGATCGGGCAGGGGGTCCCCTCGAGCAGTACTTC	TRBD1	TRBV4-1	TRBJ2-7	16	-
CASSLTSGYEQYF	TGTGCCAGCAGCTTAACTAGCGGGTACGAGCAGTACTTC	TRBD2	TRBV13	TRBJ2-7	13	few
CASSLATGGDEQYF	TGCGCCAGCAGCTTGGCAACCGGAGGGGACGAGCAGTACTTC	-	TRBV5-1	TRBJ2-7	14	-
CASIRTGGDEQYF	TGTGCCAGCATTAGGACAGGGGGAGACGAGCAGTACTTC	TRBD1	TRBV6-1	TRBJ2-7	13	few
CASGPGTGTFF	TGTGCCAGCGGACCCGGGACAGGGACGTTCTTC	TRBD1	TRBV11-2	TRBJ2-1	11	few
CASSPIDSGRAYEQYF	TGTGCCAGCAGCCCAATCGATAGCGGGAGGGCCTACGAGCAGTACTTC	TRBD2	TRBV4-2	TRBJ2-7	16	-
CASKRQGAYEQYF	TGTGCCAGCAAACGACAGGGGGCCTACGAGCAGTACTTC	TRBD1	TRBV6-1	TRBJ2-7	13	-
CASSTRTGLNEQFF	TGTGCCAGCTCTACTAGAACCGGTCTGAATGAGCAGTTCTTC	-	TRBV18	TRBJ2-1	14	-
CASSPTVTTGELFF	TGTGCCAGCAGCCCGACAGTTACTACCGGGGAGCTGTTTTTT	-	TRBV7-2	TRBJ2-2	14	-
CASSRTGGVEDYGYTF	TGCGCCAGCAGCCGGACAGGGGGCGTTGAGGACTATGGCTACACCTTC	TRBD1	TRBV5-1	TRBJ1-2	16	-
CASSKREQYF	TGCGCCAGCTCCAAGCGTGAGCAGTACTTC	-	TRBV5-1	TRBJ2-7	10	-
CASSLFQLPRKTQYF	TGTGCCAGCAGCTTGTTCCAACTCCCCAGGAAGACCCAGTACTTC	-	TRBV5-6	TRBJ2-5	15	-
CASRLAGGANGYEQYF	TGTGCCAGCAGATTAGCGGGAGGGGCAAACGGCTACGAGCAGTACTTC	TRBD2	TRBV6-6	TRBJ2-7	16	few
CAWRGTGTEAFF	TGTGCCTGGAGGGGGACAGGGACGGAAGCTTTCTTT	TRBD1	TRBV30	TRBJ1-1	12	-
CSVLAGVNNEQFF	TGCAGCGTCTTAGCGGGAGTCAACAATGAGCAGTTCTTC	TRBD2	TRBV29-1	TRBJ2-1	13	-
CASSHDTGEGNTIYF	TGCGCCAGCAGCCATGACACAGGGGAGGGAAACACCATATATTTT	TRBD1	TRBV4-3	TRBJ1-3	15	once
CASSAQRLDEAFF	TGTGCCAGCAGTGCACAGCGACTAGATGAAGCTTTCTTT	-	TRBV2	TRBJ1-1	13	-
CASRATGYGYTF	TGTGCCAGCAGAGCGACAGGCTATGGCTACACCTTC	-	TRBV6-5	TRBJ1-2	12	once
CASSSGGLHYEQYF	TGTGCCAGCAGCTCGGGGGGGCTCCACTACGAGCAGTACTTC	TRBD2	TRBV7-8	TRBJ2-7	14	-
CASSKQGVTEAFF	TGTGCCAGCTCCAAGCAGGGGGTCACTGAAGCTTTCTTT	TRBD1	TRBV18	TRBJ1-1	13	-
CASSPWEGVASYEQYF	TGTGCCAGCTCACCGTGGGAGGGGGTTGCCTCCTACGAGCAGTACTTC	-	TRBV18	TRBJ2-7	16	-
CASSYLSGSGANVLTF	TGTGCCAGCAGCTACCTTTCAGGCTCTGGGGCCAACGTCCTGACTTTC	-	TRBV6-5	TRBJ2-6	16	-
CASSPEVDTSYLRASDYF	TGTGCCAGCAGCCCCGAAGTGGACACTTCCTACCTACGAGCAAGTGACTACTTC	-	TRBV11-2	TRBJ2-7	18	few